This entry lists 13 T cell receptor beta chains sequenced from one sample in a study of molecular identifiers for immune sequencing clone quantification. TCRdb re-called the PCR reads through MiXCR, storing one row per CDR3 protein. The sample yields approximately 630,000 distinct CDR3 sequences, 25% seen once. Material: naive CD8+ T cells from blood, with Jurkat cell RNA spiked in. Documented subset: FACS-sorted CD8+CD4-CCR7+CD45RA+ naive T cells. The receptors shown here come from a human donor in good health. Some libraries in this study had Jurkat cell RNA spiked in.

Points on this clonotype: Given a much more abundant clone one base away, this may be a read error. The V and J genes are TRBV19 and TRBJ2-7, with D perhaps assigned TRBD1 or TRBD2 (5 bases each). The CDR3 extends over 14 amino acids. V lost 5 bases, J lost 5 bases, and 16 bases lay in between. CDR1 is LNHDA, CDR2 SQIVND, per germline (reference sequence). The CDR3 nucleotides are TGTGCCAGTAGTCCTTCGCCAGGGACCCACGAGCAGTACTTC. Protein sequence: CASSPSPGTHEQYF.

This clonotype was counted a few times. The CDR3 loop reads CASGQTNTSPGELFF. In DNA, the CDR3 is TGTGCTAGTGGCCAGACAAATACTAGCCCCGGGGAGCTGTTTTTT. The chain combines TRBV12-5 with TRBJ2-2, with D possibly being TRBD2 (6 bases). V was trimmed by 6 bases and J by 6 bases, leaving 17 bases between them. Germline assignment: CDR1 LGHNT and CDR2 FRNRAP. The CDR3 is made up of 15 amino acids.

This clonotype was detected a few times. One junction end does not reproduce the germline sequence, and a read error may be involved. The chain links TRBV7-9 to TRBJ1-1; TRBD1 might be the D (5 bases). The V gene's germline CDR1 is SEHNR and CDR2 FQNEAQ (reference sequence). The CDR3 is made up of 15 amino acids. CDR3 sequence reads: CASGLLVGGGNEAFF. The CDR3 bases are TGTGCCAGCGGCTTATTAGTTGGGGGGGGGAATGAAGCTTTCTTT.

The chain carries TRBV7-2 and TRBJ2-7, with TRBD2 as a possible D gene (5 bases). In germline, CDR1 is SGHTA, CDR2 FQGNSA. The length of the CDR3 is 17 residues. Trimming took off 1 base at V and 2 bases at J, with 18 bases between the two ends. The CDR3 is CASSLGGWAGETYEQYF. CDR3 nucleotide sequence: TGTGCCAGCAGCTTAGGGGGTTGGGCGGGTGAGACCTACGAGCAGTACTTC.

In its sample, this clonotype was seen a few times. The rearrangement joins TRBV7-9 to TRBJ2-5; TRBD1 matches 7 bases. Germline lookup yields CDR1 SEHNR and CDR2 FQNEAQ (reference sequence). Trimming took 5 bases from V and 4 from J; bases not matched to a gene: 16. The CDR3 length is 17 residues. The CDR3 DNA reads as TGTGCCAGCAGCCCCCCGGGGACAGCCCTACCGGGAGAGACCCAGTACTTC. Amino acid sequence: CASSPPGTALPGETQYF.

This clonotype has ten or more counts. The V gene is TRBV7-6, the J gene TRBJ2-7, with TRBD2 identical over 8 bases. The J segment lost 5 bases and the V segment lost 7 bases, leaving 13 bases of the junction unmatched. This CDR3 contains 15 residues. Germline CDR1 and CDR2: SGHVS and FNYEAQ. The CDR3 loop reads CASTSLHGGVDEQYF. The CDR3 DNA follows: TGTGCCAGCACCTCGCTCCACGGGGGGGTAGACGAGCAGTACTTC.

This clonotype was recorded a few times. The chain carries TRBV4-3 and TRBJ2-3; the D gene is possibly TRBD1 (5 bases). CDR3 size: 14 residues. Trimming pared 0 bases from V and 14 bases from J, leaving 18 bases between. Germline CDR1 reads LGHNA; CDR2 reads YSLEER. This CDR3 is CASSQDLDTTFGYF. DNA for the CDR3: TGCGCCAGCAGCCAAGATTTGGACACCACGTTCGGGTATTTT.

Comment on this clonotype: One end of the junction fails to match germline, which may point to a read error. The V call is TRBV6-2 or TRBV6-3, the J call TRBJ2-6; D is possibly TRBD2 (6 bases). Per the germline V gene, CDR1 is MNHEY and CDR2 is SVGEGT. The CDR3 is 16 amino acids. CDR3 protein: CARRYRPGVGAHVLTF. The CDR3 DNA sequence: TGTGCCCGCCGTTACCGCCCGGGAGTTGGGGCCCACGTCCTGACTTTC.

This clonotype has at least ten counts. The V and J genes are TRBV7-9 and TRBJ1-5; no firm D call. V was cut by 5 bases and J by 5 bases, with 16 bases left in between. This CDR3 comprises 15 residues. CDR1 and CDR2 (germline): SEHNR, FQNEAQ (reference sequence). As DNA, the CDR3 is TGTGCCAGCAGCCCGATCCTTCGAAGCGATCAGCCCCAGCATTTT. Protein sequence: CASSPILRSDQPQHF.

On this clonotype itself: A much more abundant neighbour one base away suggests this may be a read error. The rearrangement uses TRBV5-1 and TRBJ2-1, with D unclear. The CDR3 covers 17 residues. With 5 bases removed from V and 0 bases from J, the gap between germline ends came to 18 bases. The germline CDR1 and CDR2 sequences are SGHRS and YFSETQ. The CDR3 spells CASSFPLDARSYNEQFF. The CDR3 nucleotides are TGCGCCAGCAGTTTCCCGTTGGACGCCCGCTCCTACAATGAGCAGTTCTTC. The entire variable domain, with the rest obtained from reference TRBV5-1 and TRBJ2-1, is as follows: KAGVTQTPRYLIKTRGQQVTLSCSPISGHRSVSWYQQTPGQGLQFLFEYFSETQRNKGNFPGRFSGRQFSNSRSEMNVSTLELGDSALYLCASSFPLDARSYNEQFFGPGTRLTVL.

DNA of the CDR3: TGTGCCAGCAGCCAAGTAAGGGGAGGCGATACGCAGTATTTT. Amino acids: CASSQVRGGDTQYF. The chain combines TRBV14 with TRBJ2-3; tentatively, D is TRBD2 (6 bases). This CDR3 comprises 14 residues. Per the germline V gene, CDR1 is SGHDN and CDR2 is FVKESK. Trimming took off 1 base at V and 6 bases at J, with 11 bases between the two ends.

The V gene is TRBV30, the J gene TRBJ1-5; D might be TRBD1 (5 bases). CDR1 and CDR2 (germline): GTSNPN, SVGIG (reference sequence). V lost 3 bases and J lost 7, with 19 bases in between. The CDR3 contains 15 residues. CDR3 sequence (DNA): TGTGCCTGGAGGCAAGCATCAGGGTCCGGGCAGCCCCAGCATTTT. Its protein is CAWRQASGSGQPQHF. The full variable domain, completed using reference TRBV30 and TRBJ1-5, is SQTIHQWPATLVQPVGSPLSLECTVEGTSNPNLYWYRQAAGRGLQLLFYSVGIGQISSEVPQNLSASRPQDRQFILSSKKLLLSDSGFYLCAWRQASGSGQPQHFGDGTRLSIL.

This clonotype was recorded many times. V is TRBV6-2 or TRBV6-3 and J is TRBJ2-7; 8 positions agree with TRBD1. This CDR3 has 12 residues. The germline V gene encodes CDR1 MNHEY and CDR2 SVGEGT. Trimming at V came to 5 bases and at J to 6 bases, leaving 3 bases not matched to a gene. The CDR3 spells CASSPQGVEQYF. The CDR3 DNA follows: TGTGCCAGCAGTCCACAGGGGGTCGAGCAGTACTTC.